Shown below are 29 T cell receptor beta chains from a single sample sequenced in a study of T cell responses to AZD1222 COVID-19 vaccine. Repertoires were generated with immunoSEQ multiplex PCR, while TCRdb's copy carries only in-frame clones and drops some. The data contain more than 85,000 clones, about 88% of them seen just once; the ten biggest clones take up approximately 5%. The sample in question was peripheral blood, obtained on day 0 of AZD1222 vaccination. The source of these receptors is an adult in good health.

This sequence joins TRBV30 and TRBJ1-6; D is unresolved. The V gene's germline CDR1 is GTSNPN and CDR2 SVGIG (reference sequence). V was trimmed by 2 bases and J by 9 bases, leaving 14 bases between them. This CDR3 is built from 14 residues. CDR3 protein: CAWSRETPSSPLHF. CDR3 in DNA: TGTGCCTGGAGTAGGGAGACACCGAGTTCACCCCTCCACTTT.

The chain carries TRBV21-1 and TRBJ2-5; the D call TRBD2 from the table was never checked on the DNA. TRBV21-1 is described as a pseudogene. This CDR3 spans 15 amino acids. The CDR3 DNA follows: TGTGCCAGCAGCCCAAGCGCCGAGCCCGTAGAGACCCAGTACTTC. This encodes CASSPSAEPVETQYF.

The chain couples TRBV9 to TRBJ1-1; 8 bases are shared with TRBD1. This CDR3 contains 16 residues. The J segment lost 6 bases and the V segment lost 3 bases, leaving 13 bases of the junction unmatched. Germline V gene lookup returns CDR1 SGDLS and CDR2 YYNGEE. The CDR3 loop reads CASSGAGTGAGAEAFF. The DNA for the CDR3 is TGTGCCAGCAGCGGGGCGGGGACAGGCGCTGGCGCTGAAGCTTTCTTT.

The chain is built from TRBV7-8 and TRBJ2-7, with D perhaps TRBD1 or TRBD2 (6 bases each). Trimming cost V 3 bases and J 6 bases, with 15 bases left between them. CDR3 length: 14 amino acids. Germline-derived CDR1 and CDR2 are SGHVS and FQNEAQ. CDR3 region: CASSFGTGRLEQYF. CDR3 nucleotide sequence: TGTGCCAGCAGCTTTGGAACAGGGAGGCTCGAGCAGTACTTC.

V gene TRBV5-5 combines with J gene TRBJ1-2; D gene unclear. This CDR3 has 14 residues. Per the germline V gene, CDR1 is SGHKS and CDR2 is YYEKEE (reference sequence). The V and J ends lost 2 bases and 1 base respectively, with 9 bases between them. CDR3 in amino acids: CASSLGLLNYGYTF. The CDR3 bases are TGTGCCAGCAGCTTAGGCCTCCTTAACTATGGCTACACCTTC.

The V and J genes are TRBV20-1 and TRBJ2-3; 11 positions agree with TRBD2. This CDR3 contains 16 residues. V lost 5 bases, J lost 3 bases, and 10 bases stayed unmatched. Germline CDR1 and CDR2: DFQATT and SNEGSKA (reference sequence). In nucleotides, the CDR3 is TGCAGTGCTCGTGGACTAGCGGGCCCGGTAACAGATACGCAGTATTTT. Its translation is CSARGLAGPVTDTQYF.

This chain links TRBV5-1 with TRBJ2-7; maybe TRBD2 (6 bases). CDR3 length: 11 residues. Per germline, CDR1 SGHRS and CDR2 YFSETQ. Trimming stripped 3 bases from V and 6 bases from J, with 7 bases between. DNA of the CDR3: TGCGCCAGCAGCTGGGACTTCGAGCAGTACTTC. This encodes CASSWDFEQYF.

The chain has TRBV2 and TRBJ1-2; tentative D call: TRBD1 (6 bases). Germline V gene data show CDR1 as SNHLY and CDR2 as FYNNEI. The germline V and J ends were trimmed by 2 bases and 6 bases, with 13 bases remaining between them. This CDR3 is built from 14 residues. The CDR3 region has the DNA TGTGCCAGCAGTGAAACGAACTACAGGGATGGCTACACCTTC. Amino acids: CASSETNYRDGYTF.

The genes are TRBV16 and TRBJ1-5; D call uncertain. V was clipped by 0 bases and J by 6 bases, with 6 bases between them. This CDR3 has 13 residues. Germline V gives CDR1 KGHSY, CDR2 FQNENV. The CDR3 sequence: CASSQSNSQPQHF. CDR3 nucleotide sequence: TGTGCCAGCAGCCAATCAAACAGTCAGCCCCAGCATTTT.

J is TRBJ1-2 and V is TRBV12-5; D is perhaps TRBD1 (5 bases). Trimming shortened V by 7 bases and J by 2 bases, and 8 bases separated the two germline ends. This CDR3 is built from 12 residues. The germline V gene has CDR1 LGHNT and CDR2 FRNRAP. The CDR3 sequence: CASAPGNYGYTF. The CDR3 DNA reads as TGTGCTAGTGCGCCAGGGAACTATGGCTACACCTTC. Full variable domain (remainder filled in from reference TRBV12-5 and TRBJ1-2): DARVTQTPRHKVTEMGQEVTMRCQPILGHNTVFWYRQTMMQGLELLAYFRNRAPLDDSGMPKDRFSAEMPDATLATLKIQPSEPRDSAVYFCASAPGNYGYTFGSGTRLTVV.

The chain uses TRBV13 and TRBJ2-7, with D possibly matching TRBD2 (5 bases). CDR3 size: 14 residues. Trimming left V 2 bases short and J 0 bases short, with 8 bases between. Germline CDR1 is PRHDT and CDR2 is FYEKMQ (reference sequence). The CDR3 protein is CASSLLGSSYEQYF. Here the CDR3 DNA reads TGTGCCAGCAGCTTACTGGGGAGCTCCTACGAGCAGTACTTC.

The chain joins TRBV5-1 to TRBJ2-3; D is perhaps TRBD1 or TRBD2 (5 bases each). Trimming took 1 base from V and 2 from J, leaving 11 bases between them. The germline gives CDR1 SGHRS, CDR2 YFSETQ. This CDR3 is built from 15 residues. This CDR3 reads CASSLRGLPTDTQYF. CDR3 sequence (DNA): TGCGCCAGCAGCTTGCGGGGCCTCCCCACAGATACGCAGTATTTT.

The count of this clone is one. This chain links TRBV4-1 with TRBJ2-1, with unresolved D. V was cut by 0 bases and J by 0 bases, with 12 bases left in between. Germline CDR1 reads MGHRA; CDR2 reads YSYEKL. The CDR3 spans 17 residues. CDR3 loop: CASSQDPPPYSYNEQFF. CDR3 sequence (DNA): TGCGCCAGCAGCCAAGATCCTCCCCCGTACTCCTACAATGAGCAGTTCTTC.

The chain combines TRBV6-5 with TRBJ2-7; 9 bases fit TRBD1. Trimming cost V 6 bases and J 6 bases; bases outside gene matches: 9. The CDR3 loop spans 14 amino acids. The germline V gene encodes CDR1 MNHEY and CDR2 SVGAGI. The CDR3 coding sequence is TGTGCCAGCAGGCGGGACAGGGTCCTTCTCGAGCAGTACTTC. This codes for CASRRDRVLLEQYF.

This clone was observed a few times. This sequence joins TRBV5-1 and TRBJ1-6, with 9 bases matching TRBD1. CDR1 and CDR2 from the germline V gene are SGHRS and YFSETQ. Unmatched junction bases numbered 6, after V lost 4 bases and J lost 7 bases. The length of the CDR3 is 15 residues. The DNA for the CDR3 is TGCGCCAGCAGCCCGGGACAGGGTCCGAATTCACCCCTCCACTTT. Its translation: CASSPGQGPNSPLHF.

V gene TRBV10-3 combines with J gene TRBJ2-1, with TRBD1 matching 9 bases. V shed 4 bases and J 0 bases; nucleotides not matched to a gene: 7. The CDR3 is made up of 17 amino acids. CDR1 is ENHRY, CDR2 SYGVKD, per germline. CDR3 sequence reads: CAISGQGDSNSYNEQFF. As DNA, the CDR3 is TGTGCCATCAGTGGACAGGGGGATAGTAACTCCTACAATGAGCAGTTCTTC.

The chain links TRBV20-1 to TRBJ1-1; D is uncertain. CDR3 length: 11 amino acids. Germline values: CDR1 DFQATT, CDR2 SNEGSKA (reference sequence). Trimming pared 1 base from V and 7 bases from J, leaving 7 bases between. CDR3 protein: CSARADNEAFF. In nucleotides, the CDR3 is TGCAGTGCTAGAGCTGACAATGAAGCTTTCTTT.

The genes are TRBV7-2 and TRBJ2-2; maybe TRBD1 (6 bases). Looked up from germline, CDR1 is SGHTA and CDR2 is FQGNSA. With 5 bases removed from V and 0 bases from J, the gap between germline ends came to 10 bases. CDR3 length: 15 residues. This CDR3 reads CASSRDISNTGELFF. CDR3 nucleotide sequence: TGTGCCAGCAGCAGGGACATCTCGAACACCGGGGAGCTGTTTTTT.

V usage is TRBV19 and J usage is TRBJ1-5; D is perhaps TRBD1 (5 bases). V lost 3 bases, J lost 9 bases, and 18 bases lay in between. The CDR3 contains 15 residues. The germline CDR1 and CDR2 sequences are LNHDA and SQIVND (reference sequence). CDR3 DNA sequence: TGTGCCAGTAGTATGGCCGGGGACGGCGCAGGGCCCCAGCATTTT. Translating gives CASSMAGDGAGPQHF.

In this sample, this clone turned up a few times. The CDR3 bases are TGCGCCAGCAGCCAAGAAGTCCCCCAGGCAATGGGAAGAGATGAAAAACTGTTTTTT. Its translation: CASSQEVPQAMGRDEKLFF. V usage is TRBV4-1 and J usage is TRBJ1-4; D is unresolved. Looked up from germline, CDR1 is MGHRA and CDR2 is YSYEKL. This CDR3 has 19 amino acids. The V end lost 0 bases, the J end lost 6 bases, and 23 bases lay between the germline ends.

The genes are TRBV19 and TRBJ2-4, with 8 nucleotides matching TRBD2. V shed 4 bases and J 5 bases; nucleotides not matched to a gene: 7. Germline CDR1 LNHDA, CDR2 SQIVND (reference sequence). The CDR3 is 15 residues long. The CDR3 spells CASSSGGRRENIQYF. CDR3 nucleotides: TGTGCCAGTAGTAGCGGCGGGAGGAGGGAAAACATTCAGTACTTC.

This rearrangement joins TRBV2 to TRBJ1-4; 11 positions match TRBD1. With 5 bases clipped from V and 7 bases from J, the junction kept 3 bases outside the gene matches. The V gene's germline CDR1 is SNHLY and CDR2 FYNNEI. This CDR3 contains 14 residues. In nucleotides, the CDR3 is TGTGCCAGCAGTCCGGACAGGGGGCGTGAAAAACTGTTTTTT. This encodes CASSPDRGREKLFF.

The chain is built from TRBV15 and TRBJ1-2, with TRBD1 as a possible D gene (5 bases). Trimming cost V 3 bases and J 0 bases, with 11 bases left between them. There are 15 residues in the CDR3. The V gene's germline CDR1 is LNHNV and CDR2 YYDKDF (reference sequence). The chain's CDR3 is CATSRGWDANYGYTF. CDR3 coding DNA: TGTGCCACCAGCAGGGGATGGGACGCTAACTATGGCTACACCTTC.

This chain connects TRBV5-1 to TRBJ2-5; D not certain. CDR3 size: 16 residues. Per the germline V gene, CDR1 is SGHRS and CDR2 is YFSETQ. V lost 4 bases and J 2 bases, leaving 18 bases between the germline ends. This chain's CDR3 is CASSSPVSLGQETQYF. The CDR3 bases are TGCGCCAGCAGCAGCCCCGTCAGCTTGGGGCAAGAGACCCAGTACTTC.

The V and J genes are TRBV6-5 and TRBJ1-2; tentative D call: TRBD1 (5 bases). The CDR3 runs to 11 residues. V shed 6 bases and J shed 6 bases, with 8 bases lying between them. Looked up from germline, CDR1 is MNHEY and CDR2 is SVGAGI. The CDR3 region has the DNA TGTGCCAGCAGGGGGGGGAATGGCTACACCTTC. Translated, it gives CASRGGNGYTF.

The CDR3 sequence is CASSLVQGSTGELFF. The DNA for the CDR3 is TGTGCCAGCAGCTTAGTGCAGGGGAGCACCGGGGAGCTGTTTTTT. V and J are TRBV7-2 and TRBJ2-2; D possibly corresponds to TRBD1 (6 bases). The V gene's germline CDR1 is SGHTA and CDR2 FQGNSA. The CDR3 length is 15 residues. The V end was cut by 1 base, the J end by 4 bases, with 10 bases between.

The chain is built from TRBV3-1 (or the pseudogene TRBV3-2) and TRBJ2-1, with 7 bases lining up with TRBD2. This CDR3 is 18 amino acids long. Germline V lookup: CDR1 LGHDT, CDR2 YNNKEL (reference sequence). After removal of 6 bases from V and 0 bases from J, the junction contained 14 bases not matched to a gene. In DNA form, the CDR3 reads TGTGCCAGCAGACCCACCTCTTCAGCGGGGAGCTCCTACAATGAGCAGTTCTTC. Protein product: CASRPTSSAGSSYNEQFF.

The CDR3 DNA follows: TGTGCCAGCAGTACATCGGACAGGGTCCGAGAGCAGTACTTC. Its protein is CASSTSDRVREQYF. V usage is TRBV27 and J usage is TRBJ2-7, with 8 bases identical to TRBD1. Germline CDR1 MNHEY, CDR2 SMNVEV (reference sequence). J gave up 7 bases and V 5 bases, and 10 bases lay outside the gene matches. The CDR3 covers 14 residues.

V is TRBV5-1 and J is TRBJ1-2; D gene unclear. Germline CDR1 SGHRS, CDR2 YFSETQ. The CDR3 runs 11 residues. V shed 5 bases and J shed 3 bases, with 5 bases lying between them. The CDR3 DNA reads TGCGCCAGCAGGGCAGACTATGGCTACACCTTC. Translating gives CASRADYGYTF.